Presented here are 8 T cell receptor beta chains from one specimen sequenced in a study of T cell responses to AZD1222 COVID-19 vaccine. Method: immunoSEQ multiplex PCR; TCRdb's copy keeps in-frame clones and lacks some. The sample carries 98,000 or so clones, approximately 89% recorded once. Material: peripheral blood, obtained on day 0 of AZD1222 vaccination. The receptors originated from an adult in good health.

This clone was picked up a small number of times. The CDR3 coding sequence is TGTGCCAGCAGTCTACAGGCGTCTGGAAACACCATATATTTT. The encoded protein is CASSLQASGNTIYF. The chain couples TRBV6-5 to TRBJ1-3; D is possibly TRBD1 (5 bases). This CDR3 region has 14 residues. In germline, CDR1 is MNHEY, CDR2 SVGAGI. Trimming cost V 5 bases and J 1 base, with 9 bases left between them.

The chain employs TRBV6-1 and TRBJ1-5; D is unresolved. Germline V lookup: CDR1 MNHNS, CDR2 SASEGT. The V end lost 3 bases, the J end lost 0 bases, and 12 bases lay between the germline ends. The CDR3 sequence is 16 residues long. The CDR3 DNA sequence: TGTGCCAGCAGTGAGTTCGGCTTACATAGCAATCAGCCCCAGCATTTT. Translated: CASSEFGLHSNQPQHF.

V and J are TRBV29-1 and TRBJ1-5; TRBD1 aligns across 12 bases. V shed 6 bases, J shed 7 bases, and the junction held 7 bases outside the gene matches. CDR1 is SQVTM and CDR2 is ANQGSEA in the germline V gene. The CDR3 spans 14 residues. CDR3 coding DNA: TGCAGCGTGAGGGACAGGGGGCCTTTCCAGCCCCAGCATTTT. Amino acid sequence: CSVRDRGPFQPQHF.

This clone was found a few times. The J gene is TRBJ2-7, the V gene TRBV15; no reliable D call. This CDR3 is built from 18 residues. V was cut by 0 bases and J by 4 bases, with 22 bases left in between. Germline loops: CDR1 LNHNV, CDR2 YYDKDF (reference sequence). CDR3 region: CATSRDERPLHLLYEQYF. DNA of the CDR3: TGTGCCACCAGCAGAGATGAACGCCCTTTACACTTACTTTACGAGCAGTACTTC.

The chain is built from TRBV6-5 and TRBJ1-2; 9 bases align to TRBD1. V shed 4 bases, J shed 8 bases, and the junction held 8 bases outside the gene matches. Germline V CDR1 and CDR2: MNHEY, SVGAGI. The CDR3 spans 14 residues. CDR3 DNA sequence: TGTGCCAGCAGTTCGCACAGGGGGCGAGAAGGCTACACCTTC. Translating gives CASSSHRGREGYTF.

This sequence joins TRBV4-1 and TRBJ1-3; no firm D call. V dropped 0 bases and J dropped 0 bases, with 12 bases sitting between them. This CDR3 comprises 17 residues. The germline V gene encodes CDR1 MGHRA and CDR2 YSYEKL. The chain's CDR3 is CASSQDRGLRSGNTIYF. The CDR3, as DNA: TGCGCCAGCAGCCAAGATAGAGGGCTACGCTCTGGAAACACCATATATTTT.

The chain links TRBV28 to TRBJ2-3; 10 bases align to TRBD2. CDR3 length: 13 amino acids. J lost 9 bases, V lost 5 bases, and 5 bases had no gene match. CDR1 and CDR2 from the germline V gene are MDHEN and SYDVKM. This CDR3 reads CASSSLAGDTQYF. DNA of the CDR3: TGTGCCAGCAGTAGTCTAGCGGGAGACACGCAGTATTTT.

The V call is TRBV27, the J call TRBJ1-6, with D maybe TRBD1 (5 bases). The V end lost 10 bases, the J end lost 7 bases, and 14 bases lay between the germline ends. Germline loops: CDR1 MNHEY, CDR2 SMNVEV (reference sequence). The CDR3 has 13 amino acids. The CDR3 DNA is TGTGCCACGGGACTTTCAAAAAATTCACCCCTCCACTTT. Its protein product is CATGLSKNSPLHF.